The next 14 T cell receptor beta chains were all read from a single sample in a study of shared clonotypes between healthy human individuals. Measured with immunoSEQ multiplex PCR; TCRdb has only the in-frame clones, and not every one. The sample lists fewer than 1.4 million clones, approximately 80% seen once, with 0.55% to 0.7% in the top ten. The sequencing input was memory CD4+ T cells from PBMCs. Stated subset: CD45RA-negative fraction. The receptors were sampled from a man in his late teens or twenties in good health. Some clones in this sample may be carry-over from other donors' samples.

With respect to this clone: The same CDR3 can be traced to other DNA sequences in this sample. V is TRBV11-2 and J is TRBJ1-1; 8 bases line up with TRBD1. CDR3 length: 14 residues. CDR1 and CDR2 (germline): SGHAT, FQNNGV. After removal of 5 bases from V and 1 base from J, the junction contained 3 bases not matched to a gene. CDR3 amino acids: CASSPGTGNTEAFF. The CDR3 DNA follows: TGTGCCAGCAGCCCCGGGACAGGGAACACTGAAGCTTTCTTT.

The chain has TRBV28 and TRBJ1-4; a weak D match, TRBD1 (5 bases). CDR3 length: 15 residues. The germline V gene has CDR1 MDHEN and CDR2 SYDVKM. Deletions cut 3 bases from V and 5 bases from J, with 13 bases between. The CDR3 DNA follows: TGTGCCAGCAGTTTTGACCAGGGATCGAATGAAAAACTGTTTTTT. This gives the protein CASSFDQGSNEKLFF.

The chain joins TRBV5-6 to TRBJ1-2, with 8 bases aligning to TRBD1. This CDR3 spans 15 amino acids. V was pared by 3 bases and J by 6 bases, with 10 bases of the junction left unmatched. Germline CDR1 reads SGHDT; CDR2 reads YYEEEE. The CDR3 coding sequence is TGTGCCAGCAGCTACGACAGGGGTGTTGTAGATGGCTACACCTTC. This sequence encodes CASSYDRGVVDGYTF.

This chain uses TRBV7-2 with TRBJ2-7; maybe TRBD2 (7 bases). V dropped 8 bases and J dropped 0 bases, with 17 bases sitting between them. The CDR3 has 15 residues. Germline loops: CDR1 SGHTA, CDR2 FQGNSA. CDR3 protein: CASGPGGRTSYEQYF. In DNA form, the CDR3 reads TGTGCCAGCGGCCCCGGGGGGCGAACCTCCTACGAGCAGTACTTC.

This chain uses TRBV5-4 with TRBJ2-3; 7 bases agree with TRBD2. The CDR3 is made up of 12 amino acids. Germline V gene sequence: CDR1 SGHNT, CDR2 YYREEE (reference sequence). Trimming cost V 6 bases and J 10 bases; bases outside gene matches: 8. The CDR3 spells CASTEAGESQYF. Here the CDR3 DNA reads TGTGCCAGCACGGAGGCGGGAGAATCGCAGTATTTT.

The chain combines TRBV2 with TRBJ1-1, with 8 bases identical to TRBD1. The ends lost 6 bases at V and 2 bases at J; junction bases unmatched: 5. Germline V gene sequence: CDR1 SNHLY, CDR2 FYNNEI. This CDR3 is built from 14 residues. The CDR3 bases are TGTGCCAGCAGCACACAGGGGGGAAACACTGAAGCTTTCTTT. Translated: CASSTQGGNTEAFF.

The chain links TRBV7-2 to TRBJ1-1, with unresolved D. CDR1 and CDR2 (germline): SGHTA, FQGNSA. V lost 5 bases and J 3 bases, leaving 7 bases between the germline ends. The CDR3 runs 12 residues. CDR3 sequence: CASSPYDTEAFF. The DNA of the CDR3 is TGTGCCAGCAGCCCCTATGACACTGAAGCTTTCTTT.

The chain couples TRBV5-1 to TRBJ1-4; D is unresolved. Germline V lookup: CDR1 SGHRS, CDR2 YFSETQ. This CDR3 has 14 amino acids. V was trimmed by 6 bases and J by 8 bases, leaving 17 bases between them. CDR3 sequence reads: CASTSGRVGEKLFF. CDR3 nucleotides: TGCGCCAGCACCTCCGGCCGGGTTGGGGAAAAACTGTTTTTT.

The CDR3 sequence is CASFPRGGGNQPQHF. The CDR3 nucleotides are TGTGCCAGTTTCCCGAGGGGGGGTGGCAATCAGCCCCAGCATTTT. This rearrangement joins TRBV19 to TRBJ1-5, with D perhaps matching TRBD1 (6 bases). V dropped 8 bases and J dropped 2 bases, with 16 bases sitting between them. CDR1 and CDR2 from the germline V gene are LNHDA and SQIVND (reference sequence). The CDR3 runs 15 residues.

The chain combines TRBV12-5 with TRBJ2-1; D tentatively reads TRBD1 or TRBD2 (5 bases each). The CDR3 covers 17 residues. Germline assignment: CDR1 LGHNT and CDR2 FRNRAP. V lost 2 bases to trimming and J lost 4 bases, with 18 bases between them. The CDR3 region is CASGLSRSREIYNEQFF. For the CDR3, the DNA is TGTGCTAGTGGTTTGTCAAGGAGCAGGGAGATATACAATGAGCAGTTCTTC.

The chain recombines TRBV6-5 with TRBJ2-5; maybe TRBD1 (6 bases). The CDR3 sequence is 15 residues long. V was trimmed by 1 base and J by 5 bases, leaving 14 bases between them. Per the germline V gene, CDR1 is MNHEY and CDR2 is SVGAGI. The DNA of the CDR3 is TGTGCCAGCAGTTACTGGTCTGGGGGCGCGGAGACCCAGTACTTC. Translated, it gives CASSYWSGGAETQYF.

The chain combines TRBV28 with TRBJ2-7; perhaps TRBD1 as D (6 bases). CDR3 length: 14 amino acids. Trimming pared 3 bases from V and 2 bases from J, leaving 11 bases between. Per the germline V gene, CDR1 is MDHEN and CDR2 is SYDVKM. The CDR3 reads CASSLWDKAYEQYF. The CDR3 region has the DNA TGTGCCAGCAGTTTGTGGGACAAAGCCTACGAGCAGTACTTC. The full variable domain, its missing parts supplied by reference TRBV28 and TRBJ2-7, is DVKVTQSSRYLVKRTGEKVFLECVQDMDHENMFWYRQDPGLGLRLIYFSYDVKMKEKGDIPEGYSVSREKKERFSLILESASTNQTSMYLCASSLWDKAYEQYFGPGTRLTVT.

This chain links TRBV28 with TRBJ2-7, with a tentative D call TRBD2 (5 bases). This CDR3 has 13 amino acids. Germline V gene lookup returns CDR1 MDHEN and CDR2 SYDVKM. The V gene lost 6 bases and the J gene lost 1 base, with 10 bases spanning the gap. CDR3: CASSTSGSYEQYF. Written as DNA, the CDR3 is TGTGCCAGCAGCACGAGCGGATCCTACGAGCAGTACTTC.

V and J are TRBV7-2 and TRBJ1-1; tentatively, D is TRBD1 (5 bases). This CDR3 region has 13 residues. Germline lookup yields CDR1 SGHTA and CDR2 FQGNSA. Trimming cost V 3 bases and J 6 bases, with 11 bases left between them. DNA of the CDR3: TGTGCCAGCAGCTTCGTCCCGGGGGCTGAAGCTTTCTTT. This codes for CASSFVPGAEAFF.